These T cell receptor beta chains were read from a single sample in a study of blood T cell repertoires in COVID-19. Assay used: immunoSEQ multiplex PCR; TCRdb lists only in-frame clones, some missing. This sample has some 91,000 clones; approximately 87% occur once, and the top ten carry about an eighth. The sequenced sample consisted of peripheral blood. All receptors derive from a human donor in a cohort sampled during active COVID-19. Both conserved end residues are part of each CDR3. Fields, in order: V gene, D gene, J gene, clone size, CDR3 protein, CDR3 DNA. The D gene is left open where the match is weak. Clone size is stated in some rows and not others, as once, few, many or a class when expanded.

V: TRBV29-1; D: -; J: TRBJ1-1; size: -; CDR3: CSVTENTEAFF; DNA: TGCAGCGTCACAGAGAACACTGAAGCTTTCTTT
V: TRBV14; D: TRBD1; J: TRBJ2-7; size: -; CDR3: CASSRTGGSEQYF; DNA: TGTGCCAGCAGCCGGACAGGGGGAAGCGAGCAGTACTTC
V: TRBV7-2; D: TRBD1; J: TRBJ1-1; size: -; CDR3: CASSPRTGRLTEAFF; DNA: TGTGCCAGCAGCCCTCGGACAGGTCGGCTTACTGAAGCTTTCTTT
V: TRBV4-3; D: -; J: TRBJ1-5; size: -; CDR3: CASSQDKYGLQHF; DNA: TGCGCCAGCAGCCAAGATAAGTATGGCCTCCAGCATTTT
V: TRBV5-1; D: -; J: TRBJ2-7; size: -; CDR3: CASSLGLIYEQYF; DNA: TGCGCCAGCAGCTTAGGACTGATATACGAGCAGTACTTC
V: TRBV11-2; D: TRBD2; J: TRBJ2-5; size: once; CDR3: CASSPRRGGASETQYF; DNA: TGTGCCAGCAGCCCGAGGCGCGGGGGGGCCTCAGAGACCCAGTACTTC
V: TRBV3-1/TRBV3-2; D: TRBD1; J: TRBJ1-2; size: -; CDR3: CASSQGGGNYGYTF; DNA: TGTGCCAGCAGCCAAGGAGGGGGCAACTATGGCTACACCTTC
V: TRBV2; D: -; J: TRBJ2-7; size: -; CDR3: CASSTRLRGSSEQYF; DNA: TGTGCCAGCAGCACTAGATTGAGAGGGTCTTCCGAGCAGTACTTC
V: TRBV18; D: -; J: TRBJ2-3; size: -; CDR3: CASSPRSGGTDTQYF; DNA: TGTGCCAGCTCACCACGCTCTGGGGGGACAGATACGCAGTATTTT
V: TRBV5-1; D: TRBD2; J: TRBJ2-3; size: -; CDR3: CASSLGLAGVDTQYF; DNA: TGCGCCAGCAGCTTGGGACTAGCGGGAGTGGATACGCAGTATTTT
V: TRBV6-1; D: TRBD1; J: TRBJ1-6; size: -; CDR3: CASSESTGGNSPLHF; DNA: TGTGCCAGCAGTGAATCGACAGGGGGGAATTCACCCCTCCACTTT
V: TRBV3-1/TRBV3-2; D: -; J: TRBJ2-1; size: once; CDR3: CASSSLRGYAKFF; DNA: TGTGCCAGCAGCTCACTCAGGGGCTATGCGAAGTTCTTC
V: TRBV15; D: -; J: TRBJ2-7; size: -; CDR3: CATSREKGGIYEQYF; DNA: TGTGCCACCAGCAGAGAGAAAGGGGGTATTTACGAGCAGTACTTC
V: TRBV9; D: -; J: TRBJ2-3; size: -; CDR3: CASSVGSISADTQYF; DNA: TGTGCCAGCAGCGTCGGGAGTATTTCGGCCGATACGCAGTATTTT
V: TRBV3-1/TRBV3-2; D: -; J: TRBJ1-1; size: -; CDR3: CASSRKGVFNTEAFF; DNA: TGTGCCAGCAGCCGAAAGGGGGTTTTTAACACTGAAGCTTTCTTT
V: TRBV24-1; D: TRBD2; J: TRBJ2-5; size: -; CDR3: CATSDSRTSGGLLGSQYF; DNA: TGTGCCACCAGTGATTCGCGGACTAGCGGGGGCCTCCTTGGGTCCCAGTACTTC
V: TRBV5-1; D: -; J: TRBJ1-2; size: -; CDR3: CASSLAPEAERYTF; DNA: TGCGCCAGCAGCTTGGCCCCCGAGGCGGAGCGGTACACCTTC
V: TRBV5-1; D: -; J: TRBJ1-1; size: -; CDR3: CASTRGGEGATEAFF; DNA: TGCGCCAGCACCCGGGGCGGGGAGGGTGCCACTGAAGCTTTCTTT
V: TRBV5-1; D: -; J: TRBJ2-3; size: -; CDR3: CASSLDGKETDTQYF; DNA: TGCGCCAGCAGCTTAGACGGTAAGGAGACAGATACGCAGTATTTT
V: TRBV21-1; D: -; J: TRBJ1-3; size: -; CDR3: CASSKVFSSGNTIYF; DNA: TGTGCCAGCAGCAAAGTGTTCTCCTCTGGAAACACCATATATTTT
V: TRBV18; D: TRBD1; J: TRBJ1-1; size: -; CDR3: CASSPLDRANTEAFF; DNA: TGTGCCAGCTCACCACTCGACAGGGCTAACACTGAAGCTTTCTTT
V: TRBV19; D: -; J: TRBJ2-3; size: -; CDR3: CASTQGQRTDTQYF; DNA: TGTGCCAGTACTCAAGGACAGAGGACAGATACGCAGTATTTT
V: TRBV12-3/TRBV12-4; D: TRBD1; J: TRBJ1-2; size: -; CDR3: CASSSRQGRYTF; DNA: TGTGCCAGCAGTTCTAGACAGGGGCGCTACACCTTC
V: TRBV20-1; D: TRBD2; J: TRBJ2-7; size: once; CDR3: CSASRLADTYEQYF; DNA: TGCAGTGCTAGTCGACTAGCTGACACCTACGAGCAGTACTTC
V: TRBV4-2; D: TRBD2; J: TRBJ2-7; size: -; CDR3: CASSQDREGREYF; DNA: TGTGCCAGCAGCCAAGATAGGGAGGGTAGGGAGTACTTC
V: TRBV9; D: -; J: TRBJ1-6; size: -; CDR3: CASSVRGNSPLHF; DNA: TGTGCCAGCAGCGTACGCGGTAATTCACCCCTCCACTTT
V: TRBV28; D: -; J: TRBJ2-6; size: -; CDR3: CASSTPSPPLSGANVLTF; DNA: TGTGCCAGCAGTACTCCTAGCCCTCCTCTCTCTGGGGCCAACGTCCTGACTTTC
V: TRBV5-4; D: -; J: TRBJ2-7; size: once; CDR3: CASSLDQGTYEQYF; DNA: TGTGCCAGCAGCTTGGATCAGGGTACCTACGAGCAGTACTTC
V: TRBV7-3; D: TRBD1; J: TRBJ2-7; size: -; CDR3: CASSLSGQGGSEQYF; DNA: TGTGCCAGCAGCTTATCGGGACAGGGGGGTTCCGAGCAGTACTTC
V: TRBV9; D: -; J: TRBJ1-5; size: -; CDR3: CASSPDSNQPQHF; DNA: TGTGCCAGCAGCCCCGACTCTAACCAGCCCCAGCATTTT
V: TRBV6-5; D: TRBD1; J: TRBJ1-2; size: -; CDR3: CATSEDRGASGYTF; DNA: TGTGCCACCTCGGAGGACAGGGGGGCCAGTGGCTACACCTTC
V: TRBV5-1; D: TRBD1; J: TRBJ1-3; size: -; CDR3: CASRGTGPGSGNTIYF; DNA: TGCGCCAGCAGGGGGACAGGGCCTGGTTCTGGAAACACCATATATTTT
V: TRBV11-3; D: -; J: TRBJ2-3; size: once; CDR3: CASSSGGGRPQYF; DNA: TGTGCCAGCAGCTCCGGGGGAGGCAGGCCGCAGTATTTT
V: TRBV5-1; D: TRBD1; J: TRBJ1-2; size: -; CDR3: CASSLGSGQGDGYTF; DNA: TGCGCCAGCAGCTTGGGCTCTGGACAGGGAGATGGCTACACCTTC
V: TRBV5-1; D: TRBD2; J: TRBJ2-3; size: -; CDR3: CASSTGTSGGASTDTQYF; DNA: TGCGCCAGCAGCACCGGGACTAGCGGGGGGGCAAGCACAGATACGCAGTATTTT
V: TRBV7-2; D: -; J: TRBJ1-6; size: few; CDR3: CASSLGTLGGYNSPLHF; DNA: TGTGCCAGCAGCTTAGGGACCTTAGGAGGGTATAATTCACCCCTCCACTTT
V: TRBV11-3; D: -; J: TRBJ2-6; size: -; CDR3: CASSLGPGANVLTF; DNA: TGTGCCAGCAGCTTAGGGCCCGGGGCCAACGTCCTGACTTTC
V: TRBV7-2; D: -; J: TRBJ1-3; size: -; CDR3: CASSLGRPTGNTIYF; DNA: TGTGCCAGCAGCTTAGGGCGGCCAACTGGAAACACCATATATTTT
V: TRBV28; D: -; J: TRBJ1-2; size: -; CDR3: CASSFGENYGYTF; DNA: TGTGCCAGCAGTTTCGGAGAGAACTATGGCTACACCTTC
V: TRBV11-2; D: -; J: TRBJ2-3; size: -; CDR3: CASSLGAGPTDTQYF; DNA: TGTGCCAGCAGCTTAGGCGCAGGGCCCACAGATACGCAGTATTTT
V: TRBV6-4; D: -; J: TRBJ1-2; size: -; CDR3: CASSPVPGYGYTF; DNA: TGTGCCAGCAGCCCGGTTCCGGGCTATGGCTACACCTTC
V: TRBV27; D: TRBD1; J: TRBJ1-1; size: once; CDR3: CASSLYPDRDTEAFF; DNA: TGTGCCAGCAGTTTATATCCAGACAGGGACACTGAAGCTTTCTTT
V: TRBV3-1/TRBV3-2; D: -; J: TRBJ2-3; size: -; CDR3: CASSQDPSTDTQYF; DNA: TGTGCCAGCAGCCAAGATCCATCCACAGATACGCAGTATTTT
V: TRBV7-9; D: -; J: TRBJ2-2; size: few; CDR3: CASSPRLAGELFF; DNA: TGTGCCAGCAGCCCAAGACTAGCCGGGGAGCTGTTTTTT
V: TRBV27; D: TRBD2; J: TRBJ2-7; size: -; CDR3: CASRHFSGRNYEQYF; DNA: TGTGCCAGCAGACACTTTAGCGGGAGGAACTACGAGCAGTACTTC
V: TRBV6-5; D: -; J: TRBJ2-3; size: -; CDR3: CASSYSLEPTDTQYF; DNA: TGTGCCAGCAGTTACTCGCTCGAGCCCACAGATACGCAGTATTTT
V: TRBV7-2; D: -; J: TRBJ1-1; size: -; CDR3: CASSSSHGSDTEAFF; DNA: TGTGCCAGCAGCTCTAGTCACGGGTCGGACACTGAAGCTTTCTTT
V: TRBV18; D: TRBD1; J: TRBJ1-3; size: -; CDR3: CASSPSGTGSSGNTIYF; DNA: TGTGCCAGCTCACCATCCGGGACAGGGTCATCTGGAAACACCATATATTTT
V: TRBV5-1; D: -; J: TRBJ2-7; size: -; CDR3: CASSADGYEQYF; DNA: TGCGCCAGCAGCGCGGATGGCTACGAGCAGTACTTC
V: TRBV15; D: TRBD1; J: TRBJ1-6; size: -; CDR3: CATSREGTGAYNSPLHF; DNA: TGTGCCACCAGCAGAGAAGGGACAGGGGCGTATAATTCACCCCTCCACTTT
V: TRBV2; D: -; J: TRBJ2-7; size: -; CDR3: CASSNTGFEQYF; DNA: TGTGCCAGCAGTAACACAGGGTTCGAGCAGTACTTC
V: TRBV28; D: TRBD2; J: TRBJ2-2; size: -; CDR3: CATLGTRVTGELFF; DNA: TGTGCCACCCTCGGGACTAGGGTGACCGGGGAGCTGTTTTTT
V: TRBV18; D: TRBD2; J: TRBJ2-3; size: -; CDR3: CASSPLSGGVTDTQYF; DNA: TGTGCCAGCTCACCACTGAGCGGGGGGGTCACAGATACGCAGTATTTT
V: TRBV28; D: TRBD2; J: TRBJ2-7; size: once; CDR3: CASRTSVYEQYF; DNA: TGTGCCAGCCGGACTAGCGTTTACGAGCAGTACTTC